This TCR beta chain was identified during a study of T-cell reconstitution after alpha-beta-depleted transplantation in children. Points from the study as a whole: A year post-transplant, T-cell counts and diversity derived mostly from newly produced T cells. Several hundred graft clones that had expanded were reportedly the source of alpha-beta T cells about two months after transplant. The high TCRbeta diversity at day 60 in some patients came from surviving recipient T cells and thymic progenitors.

The CDR3 has 10 residues. Looked up from germline, CDR1 is MNHEY and CDR2 is SMNVEV (reference sequence). Trimming cost V 8 bases and J 6 bases, with 4 bases left between them. This clonotype was picked up a small number of times. The antigen is undetermined. Library preparation (for TCRbeta) was performed with unique molecular identifiers. TCRdb re-analysed the PCR reads in MiXCR, keeping a single row per CDR3 protein. The repertoire consists of fewer than 750,000 distinct CDR3 sequences, with 25% to 30% occurring once and the leading ten covering approximately 39%. The sequences come from PBMCs, collected before TCRalphabeta/CD19-depleted stem cell transplant. This sequence was found in a boy under two years old with Wiskott-Aldrich syndrome, due to receive a stem cell transplant. The rearrangement joins TRBV27 to TRBJ1-4; D ambiguous. This chain's CDR3 is CASEDEKLFF. The DNA of the CDR3 is TGTGCCAGCGAGGATGAAAAACTGTTTTTT.